A selection of T cell receptor beta chains follows, all from one sample in a study of cytomegalovirus exposure and HLA in healthy donors. The method was immunoSEQ multiplex PCR; TCRdb's version includes in-frame clones alone and lacks a portion of them. Among more than 90,000 clones listed, roughly 82% were seen once. What was sequenced was PBMCs. All receptors derive from a man aged 18 to 35 in good health and CMV-seronegative. The CDR3 runs from the conserved cysteine through the conserved F or W. A D gene is named only where the DNA matches it firmly. A row's size may be missing; if present it is once, few, many or a size class.

TRBV29-1	NA	TRBJ1-1	NA	TGCAGCGTTGAAGGGACAGAGCCTGAAGCTTTCTTT	CSVEGTEPEAFF
TRBV19	NA	TRBJ2-5	NA	TGTGCCAGTAGTTTGAGATTAGAAGAGACCCAGTACTTC	CASSLRLEETQYF
TRBV6-5	NA	TRBJ1-5	NA	TGTGCCAGCAGTTCAGGGGAAGGACAGCCCCAGCATTTT	CASSSGEGQPQHF
TRBV18	once	TRBJ2-1	NA	TGTGCCAGCACTAGGACAGCCTACAATGAGCAGTTCTTC	CASTRTAYNEQFF
TRBV11-2	NA	TRBJ2-7	TRBD1	TGTGCCAGCAGCCATGACAGGGGTTCCTACGAGCAGTACTTC	CASSHDRGSYEQYF
TRBV5-1	NA	TRBJ2-2	NA	TGCGCCAGCAGCTTGGGGGTAGCCTCGAACACCGGGGAGCTGTTTTTT	CASSLGVASNTGELFF
TRBV11-2	NA	TRBJ1-1	NA	TGTGCCAGCAGCAACCGGGAAGGGGGTTTGAACACTGAAGCTTTCTTT	CASSNREGGLNTEAFF
TRBV5-6	NA	TRBJ1-2	NA	TGTGCCAGCAGCTTGCACGGGAGCTATGGCTACACCTTC	CASSLHGSYGYTF
TRBV30	once	TRBJ2-7	NA	TGTGCCTGGAGTGTAAAGCGGGCTGGGGACGAGCAGTACTTC	CAWSVKRAGDEQYF
TRBV28	NA	TRBJ2-7	TRBD2	TGTGCCAGCCTGGGACTAGCGGGAGGGGGCGAGCAGTACTTC	CASLGLAGGGEQYF
TRBV7-6	many	TRBJ2-7	TRBD2	TGTGCCAGCAGCCCTATGACTAGCGCCTCCTACGAGCAGTACTTC	CASSPMTSASYEQYF
TRBV30	NA	TRBJ2-6	NA	TGTGCCTGGAATGGTCGAACAAGGGACAACTCTGGGGCCAACGTCCTGACTTTC	CAWNGRTRDNSGANVLTF
TRBV19	NA	TRBJ1-2	NA	TGTGCCAGTAGTCTGGGGCCCGTCTATGGCTACACCTTC	CASSLGPVYGYTF
TRBV10-1	NA	TRBJ1-5	TRBD1	TGCGCCAGCCGGGACAGGAGGGGCAATCAGCCCCAGCATTTT	CASRDRRGNQPQHF
TRBV5-6	NA	TRBJ2-7	TRBD1	TGTGCCAGCAGCTTGCGAGGTCCCAGGGGGCTAGACTACGAGCAGTACTTC	CASSLRGPRGLDYEQYF
TRBV14	NA	TRBJ1-2	NA	TGTGCCAGCAGCCAAGATTGGACAGCTCATGGCTACACCTTC	CASSQDWTAHGYTF
TRBV19	NA	TRBJ1-3	TRBD1	TGTGCCAGTAGTCGGACAGGGAAGGCCGGAAACACCATATATTTT	CASSRTGKAGNTIYF
TRBV21-1	NA	TRBJ1-1	NA	TGTGCCAGCAGCCCGCCGCCGAGGGTCAGGAGGGCGAACACTGAAGCTTTCTTT	CASSPPPRVRRANTEAFF
TRBV11-2	NA	TRBJ2-7	TRBD2	TGTGCCAGCAGCTTAGATCCGACTAGCGGATACGAGCAGTACTTC	CASSLDPTSGYEQYF
TRBV5-1	NA	TRBJ2-7	TRBD2	TGCGCCAGCAGCTCTTTAGCGGGAGCGGGCGAGCAGTACTTC	CASSSLAGAGEQYF
TRBV19	NA	TRBJ2-7	TRBD2	TGTGCCAGTAGTTTACTAGCGGGAGGGTCCTACGAGCAGTACTTC	CASSLLAGGSYEQYF
TRBV10-2	NA	TRBJ2-3	NA	TGCGCCCCTATTACCCTAACCAGCACAGATACGCAGTATTTT	CAPITLTSTDTQYF
TRBV5-6	NA	TRBJ1-1	TRBD1	TGTGCCAGCAGCTCCGGACAGGTGCGGACTGAAGCTTTCTTT	CASSSGQVRTEAFF
TRBV27	few	TRBJ1-2	TRBD1	TGTGCCAGCGGGACAGGGTTAGGCGGCTACACCTTC	CASGTGLGGYTF
TRBV25-1	NA	TRBJ1-3	NA	TGTGCCAGCAGTGAACCCCAACAGGGAGACACCATATATTTT	CASSEPQQGDTIYF
TRBV27	NA	TRBJ1-5	NA	TGTGCCAGCAGTCTCTTTAGCAATCAGCCCCAGCATTTT	CASSLFSNQPQHF
TRBV11-2	NA	TRBJ1-5	NA	TGTGCCAGCAGCTTACCCCGCGAGCACTATAGCAATCAGCCCCAGCATTTT	CASSLPREHYSNQPQHF
TRBV9	NA	TRBJ1-1	NA	TGTGCCAGCAGCGTAACAGCGAACACTGAAGCTTTCTTT	CASSVTANTEAFF
TRBV2	NA	TRBJ2-7	TRBD1	TGTGCCAGCAGTGTAAAGGGGGCAGGTGACGAGCAGTACTTC	CASSVKGAGDEQYF
TRBV19	NA	TRBJ2-7	TRBD1	TGTGCCAGTAGCCCGGGACAGGTACGCTACGAGCAGTACTTC	CASSPGQVRYEQYF
TRBV2	NA	TRBJ1-1	NA	TGTGCCAGCAGCGGCCTCCCAGGGACTGAAGCTTTCTTT	CASSGLPGTEAFF
TRBV4-1	NA	TRBJ2-7	TRBD1	TGCGCCAGTGCTAATGGACAGGGGGCGTCCGAGCAGTACTTC	CASANGQGASEQYF
TRBV2	NA	TRBJ2-7	NA	TGTGCCAGCAGTGATCCTAACCTCTCGCGGGACGAGCAGTACTTC	CASSDPNLSRDEQYF
TRBV28	once	TRBJ2-4	TRBD1	TGTGCCAGCAGTTCCCGGGACAGAGCCTTAGCCAAAAACATTCAGTACTTC	CASSSRDRALAKNIQYF
TRBV6-5	few	TRBJ1-2	NA	TGTGCCAGCAGCCGGGACACTCAGGGCTACACCTTC	CASSRDTQGYTF
TRBV27	NA	TRBJ2-1	NA	TGTGCCAGCAGTTTACTAGGGGGGGGGAACGATGAGCAGTTCTTC	CASSLLGGGNDEQFF
TRBV29-1	NA	TRBJ2-2	TRBD2	TGCAGCGTTGAAGAAACTAGCGGGAGGGCCGTAGGGGAGCTGTTTTTT	CSVEETSGRAVGELFF
TRBV11-3	NA	TRBJ1-2	NA	TGTGCCAGCAGCTTAGTTTCTGAACAGATCTATGGCTACACCTTC	CASSLVSEQIYGYTF
TRBV27	NA	TRBJ1-1	NA	TGTGCCAGCAGTCCCACCGGGGGGGCCGGATCTGAAGCTTTCTTT	CASSPTGGAGSEAFF
TRBV27	NA	TRBJ1-6	NA	TGTGCCAGCAGTGCGCCAGGGGCTAATTCACCCCTCCACTTT	CASSAPGANSPLHF
TRBV5-1	NA	TRBJ1-3	NA	TGCGCCAGCAGTCGGGACATCTCTGGAAACACCATATATTTT	CASSRDISGNTIYF
TRBV6-1	NA	TRBJ1-1	TRBD1	TGTGCCAGCAGTGTAAACAGGGGGCCGCTAACTGAAGCTTTCTTT	CASSVNRGPLTEAFF
TRBV19	NA	TRBJ1-3	NA	TGTGCCAGTAGTTTCTCGACAGGTAGCTCTGGAAACACCATATATTTT	CASSFSTGSSGNTIYF
TRBV9	NA	TRBJ2-3	NA	TGTGCCAGCAGCGTAGGCCCGCTAGCGATGGATACGCAGTATTTT	CASSVGPLAMDTQYF
TRBV10-3	NA	TRBJ2-7	NA	TGTGCCATCACGGGGCGGGATACGCGGGAGCAGTACTTC	CAITGRDTREQYF
TRBV11-2	NA	TRBJ2-7	NA	TGTGCCAGCAGCTCCCTCAGGGACACCATTTGGGAGCAGTACTTC	CASSSLRDTIWEQYF
TRBV5-1	NA	TRBJ1-2	TRBD1	TGCGCCAGCAGCTTGGCGACAGGGTCTAACTATGGCTACACCTTC	CASSLATGSNYGYTF
TRBV6-1	NA	TRBJ1-2	TRBD1	TGTGCCAGCAGGACAGCGGGACAGGGATACTATGGCTACACCTTC	CASRTAGQGYYGYTF
TRBV2	NA	TRBJ2-5	TRBD1	TGTGCCAGCAGCGAGAGACAGGGCCAAGAGACCCAGTACTTC	CASSERQGQETQYF
TRBV7-8	NA	TRBJ2-5	NA	TGTGCCAGCAGCTCCGTCCAAATTTCGGGGGACCAAGAGACCCAGTACTTC	CASSSVQISGDQETQYF
TRBV6-6	NA	TRBJ2-5	NA	TGTGCCAGCATCCCCAGACAGGACCAAGAGACCCAGTACTTC	CASIPRQDQETQYF
TRBV6-6	NA	TRBJ1-2	TRBD1	TGTGCCAGCAGCCTGGACAGGGAGGCCTATGGCTACACCTTC	CASSLDREAYGYTF
TRBV27	once	TRBJ1-5	NA	TGTGCCAGCAGTTTAGATCAGGGAAGCAATCAGCCCCAGCATTTT	CASSLDQGSNQPQHF
TRBV27	NA	TRBJ1-1	NA	TGTGCCAGCAGTTTGCGGGGAAGCACTGAAGCTTTCTTT	CASSLRGSTEAFF
TRBV4-2	NA	TRBJ2-5	TRBD2	TGTGCCAGCAGTGGAGCGGGGGGTTTCCAAGAGACCCAGTACTTC	CASSGAGGFQETQYF